This T cell receptor beta chain comes out of a study of patients and donors after allogeneic stem cell transplantation. TCRdb reprocessed the RT-PCR reads via MiXCR and lists one record per CDR3 protein. Here the sample spans about a million distinct CDR3 sequences, approximately 18% being singletons. Trimming took 8 bases from V and 6 from J, leaving 10 bases between them. The CDR3 is 11 amino acids. In this sample, this clonotype turned up a few times. V usage is TRBV12-3 or TRBV12-4 and J usage is TRBJ1-1; perhaps TRBD1 as D (5 bases). The sample was blood, either unsorted or a sorted T cell fraction (not recorded which). The receptor was derived from a human donor who was either an allogeneic HSCT recipient or a stem cell or donor lymphocyte infusion donor (not recorded which). It is not recorded whose cells these are; they may come from a transplant donor. The CDR3 DNA is TGTGCCAGCCGACTGACAGCTGAAGCTTTCTTT. Amino acids: CASRLTAEAFF.